This TCR beta chain is drawn from a study of cytomegalovirus exposure and HLA in healthy donors. The CDR3 runs to 13 residues. With 4 bases removed from V and 4 bases from J, the gap between germline ends came to 11 bases. Germline CDR1 SGHRS, CDR2 YFSETQ. The PCR had 60 Vbeta and 13 Jbeta primers. Repertoires were generated with immunoSEQ multiplex PCR, while TCRdb's copy carries only in-frame clones and drops some. Of 95,000 to 100,000 clones listed, roughly 78% are singletons. The genes are TRBV5-1 and TRBJ2-5, with D possibly TRBD2 on 5 matching bases. The TCR sequence derives from a woman aged 55 to 70 in good health and CMV-seronegative. Sequencing input: PBMCs. CDR3 in DNA: TGCGCCAGCAGCGTAGGAGGCCCAGAGACCCAGTACTTC. Its translation: CASSVGGPETQYF.